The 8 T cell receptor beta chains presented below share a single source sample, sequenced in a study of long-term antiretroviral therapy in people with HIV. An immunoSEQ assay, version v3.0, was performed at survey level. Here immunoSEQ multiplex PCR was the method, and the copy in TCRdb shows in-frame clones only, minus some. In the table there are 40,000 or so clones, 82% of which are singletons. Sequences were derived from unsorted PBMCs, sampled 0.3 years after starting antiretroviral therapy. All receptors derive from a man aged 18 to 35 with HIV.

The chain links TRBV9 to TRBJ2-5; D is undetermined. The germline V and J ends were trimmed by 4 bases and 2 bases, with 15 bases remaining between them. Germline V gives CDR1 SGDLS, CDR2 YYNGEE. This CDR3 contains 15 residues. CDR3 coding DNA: TGTGCCAGCAGCTACCTCGCAGGTCTACAAGAGACCCAGTACTTC. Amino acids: CASSYLAGLQETQYF.

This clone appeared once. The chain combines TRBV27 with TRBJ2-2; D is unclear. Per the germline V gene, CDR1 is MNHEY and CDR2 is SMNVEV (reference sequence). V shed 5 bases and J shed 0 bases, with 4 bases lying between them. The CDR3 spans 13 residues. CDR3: CASSPPNTGELFF. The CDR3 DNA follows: TGTGCCAGCAGTCCACCGAACACCGGGGAGCTGTTTTTT.

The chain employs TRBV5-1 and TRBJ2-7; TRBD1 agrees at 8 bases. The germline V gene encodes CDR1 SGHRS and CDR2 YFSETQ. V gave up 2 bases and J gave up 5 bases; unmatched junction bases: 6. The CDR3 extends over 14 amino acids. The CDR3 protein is CASSLTTGGDEQYF. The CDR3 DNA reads TGCGCCAGCAGCTTAACTACAGGGGGAGACGAGCAGTACTTC. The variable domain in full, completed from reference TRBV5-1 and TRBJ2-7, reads KAGVTQTPRYLIKTRGQQVTLSCSPISGHRSVSWYQQTPGQGLQFLFEYFSETQRNKGNFPGRFSGRQFSNSRSEMNVSTLELGDSALYLCASSLTTGGDEQYFGPGTRLTVT.

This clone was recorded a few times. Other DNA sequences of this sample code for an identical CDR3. The CDR3 DNA is TGTGCCAGCAGCTTGAGTAGCGGGAGTATCTACGAGCAGTACTTC. It translates to CASSLSSGSIYEQYF. V is TRBV5-4 and J is TRBJ2-7; 9 positions match TRBD2. V was clipped by 1 base and J by 3 bases; unmatched bases: 5. The CDR3 covers 15 residues. The germline V gene has CDR1 SGHNT and CDR2 YYREEE (reference sequence).

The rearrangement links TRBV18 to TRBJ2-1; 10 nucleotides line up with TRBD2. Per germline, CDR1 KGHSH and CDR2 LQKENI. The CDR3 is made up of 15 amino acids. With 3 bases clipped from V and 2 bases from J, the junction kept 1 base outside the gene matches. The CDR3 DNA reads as TGTGCCAGCTCACCGGGACTAGCGACCTACAATGAGCAGTTCTTC. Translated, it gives CASSPGLATYNEQFF.

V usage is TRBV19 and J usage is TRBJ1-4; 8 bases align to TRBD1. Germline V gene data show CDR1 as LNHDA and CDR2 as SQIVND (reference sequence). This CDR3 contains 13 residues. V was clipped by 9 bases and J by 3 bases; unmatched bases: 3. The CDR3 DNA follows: TGTGCCAGCACAGGGGGGTCTAATGAAAAACTGTTTTTT. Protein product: CASTGGSNEKLFF.

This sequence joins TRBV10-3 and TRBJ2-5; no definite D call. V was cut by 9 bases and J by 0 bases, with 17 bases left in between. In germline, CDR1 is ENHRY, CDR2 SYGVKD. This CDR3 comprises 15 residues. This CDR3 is CAIGPAVSYQETQYF. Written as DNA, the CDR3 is TGTGCCATTGGTCCGGCGGTGTCATACCAAGAGACCCAGTACTTC.

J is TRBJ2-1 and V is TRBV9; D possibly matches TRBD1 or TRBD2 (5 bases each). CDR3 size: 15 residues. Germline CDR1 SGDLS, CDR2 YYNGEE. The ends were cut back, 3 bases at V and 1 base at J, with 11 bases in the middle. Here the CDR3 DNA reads TGTGCCAGCAGCGCGAGGGGATCTTCCTACAATGAGCAGTTCTTC. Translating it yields CASSARGSSYNEQFF.